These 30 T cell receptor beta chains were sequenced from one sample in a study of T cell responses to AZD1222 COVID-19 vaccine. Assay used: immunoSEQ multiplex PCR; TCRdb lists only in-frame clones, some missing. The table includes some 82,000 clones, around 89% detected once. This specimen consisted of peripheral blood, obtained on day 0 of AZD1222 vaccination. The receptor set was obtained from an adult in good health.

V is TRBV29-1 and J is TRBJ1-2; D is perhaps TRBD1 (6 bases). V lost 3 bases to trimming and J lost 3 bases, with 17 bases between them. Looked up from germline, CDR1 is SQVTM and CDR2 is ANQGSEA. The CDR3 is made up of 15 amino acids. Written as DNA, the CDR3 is TGCAGCGTTGATAGTTCAGGACAGAAATACTATGGCTACACCTTC. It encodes CSVDSSGQKYYGYTF. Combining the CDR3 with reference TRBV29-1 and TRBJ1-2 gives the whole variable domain SAVISQKPSRDICQRGTSLTIQCQVDSQVTMMFWYRQQPGQSLTLIATANQGSEATYESGFVIDKFPISRPNLTFSTLTVSNMSPEDSSIYLCSVDSSGQKYYGYTFGSGTRLTVV.

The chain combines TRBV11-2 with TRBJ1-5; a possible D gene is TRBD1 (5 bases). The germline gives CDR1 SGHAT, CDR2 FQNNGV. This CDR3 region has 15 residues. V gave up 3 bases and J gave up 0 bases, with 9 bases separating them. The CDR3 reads CASSLTANSNQPQHF. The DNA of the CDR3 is TGTGCCAGCAGCTTGACAGCGAATAGCAATCAGCCCCAGCATTTT.

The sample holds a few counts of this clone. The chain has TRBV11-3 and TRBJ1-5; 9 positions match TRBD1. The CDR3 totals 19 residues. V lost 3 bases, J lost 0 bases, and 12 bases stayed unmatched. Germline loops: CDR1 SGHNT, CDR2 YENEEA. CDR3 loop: CASSFVRDRDGCSNQPQHF. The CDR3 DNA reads TGTGCCAGCAGCTTTGTAAGGGACAGGGACGGTTGTAGCAATCAGCCCCAGCATTTT.

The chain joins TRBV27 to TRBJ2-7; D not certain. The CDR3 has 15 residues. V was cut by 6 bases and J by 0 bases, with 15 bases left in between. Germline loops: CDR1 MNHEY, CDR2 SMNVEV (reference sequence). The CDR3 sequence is CASSLAGRPSYEQYF. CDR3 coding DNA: TGTGCCAGCAGCTTAGCTGGCCGCCCCTCCTACGAGCAGTACTTC.

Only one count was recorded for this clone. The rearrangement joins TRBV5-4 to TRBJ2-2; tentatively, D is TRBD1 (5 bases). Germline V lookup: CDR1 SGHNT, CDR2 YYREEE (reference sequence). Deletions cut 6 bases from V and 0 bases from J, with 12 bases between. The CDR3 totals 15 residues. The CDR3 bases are TGTGCCAGCAATTACCAAGGGGCGAACACCGGGGAGCTGTTTTTT. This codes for CASNYQGANTGELFF.

Written as DNA, the CDR3 is TGTGCCAGCAGCCAACCTGGGACCACCGGGCATGAGCAGTTCTTC. Its protein is CASSQPGTTGHEQFF. The J gene is TRBJ2-1, the V gene TRBV14; tentatively, D is TRBD1 or TRBD2 (5 bases each). The CDR3 covers 15 residues. Germline loops: CDR1 SGHDN, CDR2 FVKESK. The germline V and J ends were trimmed by 2 bases and 8 bases, with 16 bases remaining between them.

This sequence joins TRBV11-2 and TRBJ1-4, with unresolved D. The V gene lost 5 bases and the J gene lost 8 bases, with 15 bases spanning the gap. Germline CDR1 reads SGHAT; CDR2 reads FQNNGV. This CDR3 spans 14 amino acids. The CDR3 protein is CASSTGTFKEKLFF. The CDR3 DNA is TGTGCCAGCAGCACGGGAACCTTCAAGGAAAAACTGTTTTTT.

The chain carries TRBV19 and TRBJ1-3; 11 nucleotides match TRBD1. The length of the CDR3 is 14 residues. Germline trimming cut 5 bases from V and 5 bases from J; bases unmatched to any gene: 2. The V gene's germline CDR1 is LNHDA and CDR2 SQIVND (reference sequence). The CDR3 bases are TGTGCCAGTAGTGGGACAGGGGGGAGAAACACCATATATTTT. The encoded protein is CASSGTGGRNTIYF.

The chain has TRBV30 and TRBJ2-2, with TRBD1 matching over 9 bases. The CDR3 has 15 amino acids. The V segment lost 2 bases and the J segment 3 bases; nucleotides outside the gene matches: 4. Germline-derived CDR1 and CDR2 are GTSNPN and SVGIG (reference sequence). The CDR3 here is CAWSPGQGYTGELFF. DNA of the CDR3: TGTGCCTGGAGTCCTGGACAGGGGTACACCGGGGAGCTGTTTTTT.

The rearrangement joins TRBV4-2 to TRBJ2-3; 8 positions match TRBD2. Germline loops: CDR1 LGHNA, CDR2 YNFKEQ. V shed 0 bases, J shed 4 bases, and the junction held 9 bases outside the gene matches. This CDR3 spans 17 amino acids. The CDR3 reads CASSQDLAGGVADTQYF. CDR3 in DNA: TGTGCCAGCAGCCAAGATCTGGCGGGGGGAGTAGCAGATACGCAGTATTTT.

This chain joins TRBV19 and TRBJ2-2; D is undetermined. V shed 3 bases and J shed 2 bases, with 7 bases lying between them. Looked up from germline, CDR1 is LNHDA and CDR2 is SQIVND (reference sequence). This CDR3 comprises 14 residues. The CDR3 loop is CASSIGQNTGELFF. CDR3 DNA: TGTGCCAGTAGTATCGGCCAAAACACCGGGGAGCTGTTTTTT.

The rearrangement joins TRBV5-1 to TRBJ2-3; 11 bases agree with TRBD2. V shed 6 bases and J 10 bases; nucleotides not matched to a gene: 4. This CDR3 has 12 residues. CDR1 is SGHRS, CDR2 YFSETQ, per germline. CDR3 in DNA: TGCGCCAGCACGACTAGCGGGGAGGCGCAGTATTTT. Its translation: CASTTSGEAQYF.

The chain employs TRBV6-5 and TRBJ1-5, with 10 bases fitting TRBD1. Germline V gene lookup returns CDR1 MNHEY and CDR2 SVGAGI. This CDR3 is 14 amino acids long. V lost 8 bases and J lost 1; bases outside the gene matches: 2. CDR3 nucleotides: TGTGCCAGCTGGGGACAGGGGAGCAATCAGCCCCAGCATTTT. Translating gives CASWGQGSNQPQHF.

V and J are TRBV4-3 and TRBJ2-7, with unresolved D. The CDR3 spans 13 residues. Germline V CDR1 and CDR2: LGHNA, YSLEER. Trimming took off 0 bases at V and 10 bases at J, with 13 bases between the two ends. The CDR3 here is CASSQERRSYQYF. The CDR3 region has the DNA TGCGCCAGCAGCCAAGAGAGGAGAAGCTATCAGTACTTC.

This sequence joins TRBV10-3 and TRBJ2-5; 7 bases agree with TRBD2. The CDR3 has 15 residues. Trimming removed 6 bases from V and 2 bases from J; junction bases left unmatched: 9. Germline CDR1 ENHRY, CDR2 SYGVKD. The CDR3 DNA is TGTGCCATCAGCCGCGGGGCGGGGGTTCAAGAGACCCAGTACTTC. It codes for CAISRGAGVQETQYF.

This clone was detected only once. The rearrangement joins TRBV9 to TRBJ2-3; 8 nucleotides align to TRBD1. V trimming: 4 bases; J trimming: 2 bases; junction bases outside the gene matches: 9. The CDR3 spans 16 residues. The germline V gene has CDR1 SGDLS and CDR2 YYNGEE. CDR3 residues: CASSPGAGGFTDTQYF. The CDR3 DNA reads TGTGCCAGCAGCCCCGGCGCAGGGGGCTTCACAGATACGCAGTATTTT.

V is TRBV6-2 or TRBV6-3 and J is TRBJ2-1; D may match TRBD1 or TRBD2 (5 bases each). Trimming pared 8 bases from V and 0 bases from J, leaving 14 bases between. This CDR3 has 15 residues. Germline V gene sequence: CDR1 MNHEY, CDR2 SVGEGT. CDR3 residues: CASRRDGSSYNEQFF. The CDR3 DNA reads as TGTGCCAGCCGCCGGGACGGTAGCTCCTACAATGAGCAGTTCTTC.

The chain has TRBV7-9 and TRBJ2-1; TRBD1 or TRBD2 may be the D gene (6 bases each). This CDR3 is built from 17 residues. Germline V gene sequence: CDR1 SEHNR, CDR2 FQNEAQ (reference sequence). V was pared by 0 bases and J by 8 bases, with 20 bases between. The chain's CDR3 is CASSLALTGAGQYEQFF. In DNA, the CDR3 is TGTGCCAGCAGCTTAGCCTTGACAGGTGCGGGACAATATGAGCAGTTCTTC.

In nucleotides, the CDR3 is TGTGCCAGCAGTCCAATAGCGGGGGGCACCAGCTCCTACAATGAGCAGTTCTTC. Translated: CASSPIAGGTSSYNEQFF. This chain uses TRBV27 with TRBJ2-1; TRBD2 matches at 10 bases. The junction had 10 bases not matched to a gene; V was cut back by 5 bases and J by 0 bases. Germline CDR1 and CDR2: MNHEY and SMNVEV (reference sequence). The CDR3 spans 18 residues.

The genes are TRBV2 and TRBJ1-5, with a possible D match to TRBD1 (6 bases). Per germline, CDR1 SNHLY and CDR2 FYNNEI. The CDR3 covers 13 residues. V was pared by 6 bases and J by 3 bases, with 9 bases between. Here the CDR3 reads CASRKGVNQPQHF. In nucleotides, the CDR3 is TGTGCCAGCAGAAAGGGGGTCAATCAGCCCCAGCATTTT.

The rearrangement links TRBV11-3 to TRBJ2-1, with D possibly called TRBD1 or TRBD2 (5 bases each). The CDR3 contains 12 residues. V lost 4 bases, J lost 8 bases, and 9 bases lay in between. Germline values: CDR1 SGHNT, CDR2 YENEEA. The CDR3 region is CASSSGAYEQFF. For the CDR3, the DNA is TGTGCCAGCAGCTCCGGGGCGTATGAGCAGTTCTTC.

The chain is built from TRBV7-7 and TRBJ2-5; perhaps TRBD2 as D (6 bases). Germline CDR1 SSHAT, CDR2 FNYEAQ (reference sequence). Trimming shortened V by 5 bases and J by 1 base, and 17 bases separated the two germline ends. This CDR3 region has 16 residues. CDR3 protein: CASSLRGGIGQETQYF. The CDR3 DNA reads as TGTGCCAGCAGCCTAAGAGGAGGGATAGGCCAAGAGACCCAGTACTTC.

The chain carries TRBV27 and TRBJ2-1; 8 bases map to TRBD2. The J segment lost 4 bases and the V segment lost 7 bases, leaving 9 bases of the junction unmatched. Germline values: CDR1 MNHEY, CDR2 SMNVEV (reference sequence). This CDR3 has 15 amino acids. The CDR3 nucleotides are TGTGCCAGCATGGCTGGACGGGGGGGTTACAATGAGCAGTTCTTC. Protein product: CASMAGRGGYNEQFF.

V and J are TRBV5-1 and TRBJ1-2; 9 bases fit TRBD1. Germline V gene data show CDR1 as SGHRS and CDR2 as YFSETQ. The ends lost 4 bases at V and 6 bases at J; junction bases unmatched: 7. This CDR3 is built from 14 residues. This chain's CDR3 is CASSLEGQGDGYTF. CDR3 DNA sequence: TGCGCCAGCAGCCTGGAGGGACAGGGAGATGGCTACACCTTC.

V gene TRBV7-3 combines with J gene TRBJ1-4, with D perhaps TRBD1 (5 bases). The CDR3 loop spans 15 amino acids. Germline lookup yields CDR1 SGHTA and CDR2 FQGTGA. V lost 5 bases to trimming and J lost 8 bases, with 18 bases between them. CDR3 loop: CASSHLLREGEKLFF. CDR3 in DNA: TGTGCCAGCAGCCATTTACTCAGGGAGGGCGAAAAACTGTTTTTT.

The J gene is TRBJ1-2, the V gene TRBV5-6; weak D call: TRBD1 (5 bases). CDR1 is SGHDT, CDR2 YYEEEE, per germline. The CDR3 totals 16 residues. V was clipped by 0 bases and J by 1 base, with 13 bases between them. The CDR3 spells CASSLGVTALNYGYTF. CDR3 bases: TGTGCCAGCAGCTTGGGGGTGACAGCCCTTAACTATGGCTACACCTTC.

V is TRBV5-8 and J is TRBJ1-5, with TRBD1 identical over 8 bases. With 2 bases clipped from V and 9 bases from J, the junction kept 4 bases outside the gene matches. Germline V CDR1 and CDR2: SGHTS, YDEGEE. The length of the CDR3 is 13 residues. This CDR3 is CASSLGQGPPQHF. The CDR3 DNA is TGTGCCAGCAGCTTAGGACAGGGACCGCCCCAGCATTTT.

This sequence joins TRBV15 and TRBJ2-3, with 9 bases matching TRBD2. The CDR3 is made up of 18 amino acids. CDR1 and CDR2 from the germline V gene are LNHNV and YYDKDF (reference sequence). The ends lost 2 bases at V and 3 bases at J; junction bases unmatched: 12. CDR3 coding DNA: TGTGCCACCAGCAGACTCTTCGTGGCGGGGGGGACTACAGATACGCAGTATTTT. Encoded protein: CATSRLFVAGGTTDTQYF.

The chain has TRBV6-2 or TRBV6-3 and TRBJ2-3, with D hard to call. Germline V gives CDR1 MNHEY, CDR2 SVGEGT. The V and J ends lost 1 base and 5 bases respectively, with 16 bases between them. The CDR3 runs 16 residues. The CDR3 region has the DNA TGTGCCAGCAGTTACTTTAAACAAGGATTTAGAGATACGCAGTATTTT. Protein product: CASSYFKQGFRDTQYF.

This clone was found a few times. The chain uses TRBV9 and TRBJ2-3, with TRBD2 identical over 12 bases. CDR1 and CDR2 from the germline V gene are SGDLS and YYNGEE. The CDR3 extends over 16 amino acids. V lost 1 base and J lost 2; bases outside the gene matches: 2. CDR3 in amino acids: CASSVTSGGITDTQYF. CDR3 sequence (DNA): TGTGCCAGCAGCGTAACTAGCGGGGGGATCACAGATACGCAGTATTTT.